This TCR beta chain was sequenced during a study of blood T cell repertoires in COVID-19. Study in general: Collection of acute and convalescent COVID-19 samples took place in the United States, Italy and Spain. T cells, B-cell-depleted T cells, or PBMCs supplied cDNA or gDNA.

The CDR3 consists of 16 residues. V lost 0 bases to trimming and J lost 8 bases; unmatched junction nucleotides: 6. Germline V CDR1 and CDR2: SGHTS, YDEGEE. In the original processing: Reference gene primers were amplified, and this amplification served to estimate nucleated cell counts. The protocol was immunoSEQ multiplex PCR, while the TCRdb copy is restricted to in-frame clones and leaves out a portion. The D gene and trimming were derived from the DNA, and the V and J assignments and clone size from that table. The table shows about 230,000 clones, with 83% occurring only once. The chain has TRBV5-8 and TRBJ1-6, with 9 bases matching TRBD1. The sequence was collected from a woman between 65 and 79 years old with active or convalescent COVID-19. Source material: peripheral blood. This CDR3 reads CASSLVGTGRDSPLHF. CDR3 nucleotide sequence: TGTGCCAGCAGCTTGGTCGGGACAGGGAGGGATTCACCCCTCCACTTT.